These T cell receptor beta chains were read from a single sample in a study of blood T cell repertoires in COVID-19. TCRdb keeps only in-frame clones here, not all; method: immunoSEQ multiplex PCR. Of roughly 200,000 clones in the sample, 65% to 90% were seen once. The specimen was PBMCs or T cells enriched from blood (not recorded which). The receptors originated from a woman in her thirties or forties with acute COVID-19. CDR3s include the opening cysteine and the closing phenylalanine or tryptophan. The D gene is left open where the match is weak. Where a row states a size, it is once, few, many or the class of an expanded clone; other rows omit it.

j_call v_call clone_size d_call cdr3_aa cdr3_nt
TRBJ2-7 TRBV9 - - CASSSRLGSYEQYF TGTGCCAGCAGCTCCCGACTAGGGTCCTACGAGCAGTACTTC
TRBJ2-1 TRBV7-9 - - CASSSTRGQGGVYNEQFF TGTGCCAGCAGCTCTACAAGGGGTCAGGGTGGGGTCTACAATGAGCAGTTCTTC
TRBJ2-1 TRBV3-1/TRBV3-2 - TRBD2 CASRDSGSRGEQFF TGTGCCAGCAGAGATAGCGGGAGTCGGGGTGAGCAGTTCTTC
TRBJ1-3 TRBV7-3 - - CASSYPRGSGNTIYF TGTGCCAGCAGCTACCCGCGGGGATCTGGAAACACCATATATTTT
TRBJ2-3 TRBV5-1 - - CASSLQGTDTQYF TGCGCCAGCAGCTTACAAGGCACAGATACGCAGTATTTT
TRBJ1-2 TRBV7-9 - - CASSPSGVYYGYTF TGTGCCAGCAGCCCTAGTGGTGTTTACTATGGCTACACCTTC
TRBJ1-2 TRBV12-3/TRBV12-4 - - CASSLGRGGGYTF TGTGCCAGCAGTTTGGGCAGGGGCGGTGGCTACACCTTC
TRBJ2-7 TRBV3-1/TRBV3-2 - - CASSLPGGYEQYF TGTGCCAGCAGCCTTCCCGGCGGCTACGAGCAGTACTTC
TRBJ1-4 TRBV25-1 - TRBD1 CASSDRRTGSEKLFF TGTGCCAGCAGTGATCGCCGGACAGGGTCGGAAAAACTGTTTTTT
TRBJ1-5 TRBV3-1/TRBV3-2 few TRBD1 CASSQGTGGQPQHF TGTGCCAGCAGCCAAGGAACAGGGGGTCAGCCCCAGCATTTT
TRBJ2-3 TRBV6-4 - TRBD2 CASSEQAGVADTQYF TGTGCCAGCAGTGAACAAGCGGGAGTGGCAGATACGCAGTATTTT
TRBJ1-5 TRBV6-2/TRBV6-3 - - CASSYKLALAGQPQHF TGTGCCAGCAGTTACAAACTTGCACTAGCTGGGCAGCCCCAGCATTTT
TRBJ2-6 TRBV7-9 few - CASSWGSSFSGANVLTF TGTGCCAGCAGCTGGGGCTCAAGTTTCTCTGGGGCCAACGTCCTGACTTTC
TRBJ2-2 TRBV19 - TRBD1 CASIRGQANTGELFF TGTGCCAGTATTCGGGGACAGGCGAACACCGGGGAGCTGTTTTTT
TRBJ1-1 TRBV18 - TRBD1 CASSPRGQKNTEAFF TGTGCCAGCTCACCCCGGGGACAGAAGAACACTGAAGCTTTCTTT
TRBJ2-3 TRBV28 - TRBD2 CASSNPGTSGTDTQYF TGTGCCAGCAGCAATCCCGGGACTAGCGGAACAGATACGCAGTATTTT